This TCR beta chain is drawn from a study of blood T cells in healthy people across ages. PCR was performed a second time for about 7 to 11 cycles using a sample-barcoded 5' primer and a J-beta primer mix. No fewer than 3 million CDR3-containing paired-end reads came from each sample. Each CDR3 protein gets one entry after TCRdb re-called the 5' RACE reads with MiXCR. The table records hundreds of thousands of distinct CDR3 sequences, about 32% of them present only once. Looked up from germline, CDR1 is DFQATT and CDR2 is SNEGSKA (reference sequence). Deletions cut 5 bases from V and 0 bases from J, with 14 bases between. The CDR3 is 14 amino acids.

V and J are TRBV20-1 and TRBJ2-7; maybe TRBD1 (5 bases). The sequence came from a woman of 80 years or more in good health. Material for sequencing was blood. CDR3 residues: CSAPRQWNSYEQYF. The CDR3 nucleotides read TGCAGTGCTCCTAGACAGTGGAACTCCTACGAGCAGTACTTC.